The next 12 T cell receptor beta chains were all read from a single sample in a study of blood T cell repertoires in COVID-19. Generated by immunoSEQ multiplex PCR, the TCRdb table keeps only in-frame clones and is missing some. The repertoire holds roughly 120,000 clones, with about 80% as singletons. The sample taken for sequencing was peripheral blood. These receptors came from an elderly woman with active or convalescent COVID-19.

This sequence joins TRBV11-1 and TRBJ2-5; 11 nucleotides line up with TRBD2. V was pared by 5 bases and J by 0 bases, with 5 bases of the junction left unmatched. CDR1 is SGHAT, CDR2 FQDESV, per germline (reference sequence). This CDR3 contains 16 residues. This chain's CDR3 is CASSVRTSGYQETQYF. The CDR3, as DNA: TGTGCCAGCAGCGTTAGGACTAGCGGGTACCAAGAGACCCAGTACTTC.

In its sample, this clone was seen a few times. The chain joins TRBV9 to TRBJ2-3, with a tentative D call TRBD1 (6 bases). CDR1 is SGDLS, CDR2 YYNGEE, per germline. The germline V and J ends were trimmed by 0 bases and 4 bases, with 9 bases remaining between them. The CDR3 contains 14 residues. The CDR3 nucleotides read TGTGCCAGCAGCGTAGAACAGGGAGCAGATACGCAGTATTTT. This encodes CASSVEQGADTQYF.

This clone was counted between two and nine times. The rearrangement joins TRBV10-3 to TRBJ1-2; TRBD1 agrees at 7 bases. The V gene's germline CDR1 is ENHRY and CDR2 SYGVKD. The trim removed 0 bases at V and 4 bases at J, leaving 2 bases unmatched. The CDR3 contains 14 residues. The CDR3 DNA reads TGTGCCATCAGTGAGTCGGGACAGACCTATGGCTACACCTTC. This sequence encodes CAISESGQTYGYTF.

V usage is TRBV4-1 and J usage is TRBJ2-7; D perhaps matches TRBD1 (6 bases). There are 16 residues in the CDR3. The germline V gene encodes CDR1 MGHRA and CDR2 YSYEKL. Deletions cut 1 base from V and 3 bases from J, with 16 bases between. CDR3 nucleotide sequence: TGCGCCAGCAGCCAAGTAAAGGGGGTACCGGGCTACGAGCAGTACTTC. Protein product: CASSQVKGVPGYEQYF.

The genes are TRBV7-9 and TRBJ2-3; maybe TRBD1 (5 bases). This CDR3 has 15 residues. The germline V and J ends were trimmed by 4 bases and 6 bases, with 17 bases remaining between them. Germline lookup yields CDR1 SEHNR and CDR2 FQNEAQ (reference sequence). As DNA, the CDR3 is TGTGCCAGCAGCTCCCGTCTAGGGGCATTGGATACGCAGTATTTT. This translates into CASSSRLGALDTQYF.

In this sample, this clone turned up a few times. The chain has TRBV15 and TRBJ2-1, with TRBD2 matching over 9 bases. The V segment lost 7 bases and the J segment 3 bases; nucleotides outside the gene matches: 1. This CDR3 has 13 amino acids. CDR1 and CDR2 (germline): LNHNV, YYDKDF (reference sequence). CDR3 DNA: TGTGCCACCACGCGGGAGGGCTACAATGAGCAGTTCTTC. Translating gives CATTREGYNEQFF.

DNA for the CDR3: TGCAGCGTTGCGACAGGGGCCGATCAGCCCCAGCATTTT. Protein product: CSVATGADQPQHF. The chain carries TRBV29-1 and TRBJ1-5; 8 nucleotides match TRBD1. V lost 4 bases and J lost 5; bases outside the gene matches: 4. The CDR3 runs to 13 residues. Per germline, CDR1 SQVTM and CDR2 ANQGSEA.

The chain combines TRBV29-1 with TRBJ2-5; tentative D call: TRBD1 (5 bases). The CDR3 is 14 amino acids. Germline lookup yields CDR1 SQVTM and CDR2 ANQGSEA. V was cut by 5 bases and J by 5 bases, with 18 bases left in between. CDR3: CSVSATQGRETQYF. CDR3 DNA: TGCAGCGTTTCGGCTACGCAGGGTAGGGAGACCCAGTACTTC.

The chain uses TRBV4-2 and TRBJ1-1; tentative D call: TRBD1 (6 bases). The V gene lost 4 bases and the J gene lost 4 bases, with 13 bases spanning the gap. CDR1 and CDR2 (germline): LGHNA, YNFKEQ. The CDR3 spans 14 residues. CDR3 residues: CASSLGGSGTEAFF. CDR3 DNA: TGTGCCAGCAGCCTAGGGGGATCTGGCACTGAAGCTTTCTTT.

The gene calls are TRBV2 and TRBJ2-7; 9 bases are shared with TRBD1. This CDR3 is built from 15 residues. With 4 bases clipped from V and 4 bases from J, the junction kept 8 bases outside the gene matches. Looked up from germline, CDR1 is SNHLY and CDR2 is FYNNEI. The CDR3 spells CASSGGTGGLYEQYF. CDR3 DNA sequence: TGTGCCAGCAGTGGGGGAACAGGGGGCTTATACGAGCAGTACTTC.

The V call is TRBV28, the J call TRBJ1-4; 7 nucleotides agree with TRBD1. Germline loops: CDR1 MDHEN, CDR2 SYDVKM. V shed 2 bases, J shed 5 bases, and the junction held 5 bases outside the gene matches. This CDR3 is built from 15 residues. For the CDR3, the DNA is TGTGCCAGCAGTTTAACGGGGACAGTAAATGAAAAACTGTTTTTT. Encoded protein: CASSLTGTVNEKLFF.

The V call is TRBV6-5, the J call TRBJ1-2; 8 bases are a match to TRBD1. This CDR3 contains 13 residues. The germline gives CDR1 MNHEY, CDR2 SVGAGI. Trimming at V came to 6 bases and at J to 8 bases, leaving 8 bases not matched to a gene. The CDR3 DNA reads as TGTGCCAGCAGGGAGGACAGGGTTGAGGGCTACACCTTC. Translating gives CASREDRVEGYTF.